These 32 T cell receptor beta chains were all obtained from the same sample, sequenced in a study of OX40 agonist ivuxolimab in advanced cancers. The data were produced by immunoSEQ multiplex PCR, yet TCRdb's version contains in-frame clones alone and is incomplete. The data hold 60,000 to 75,000 clones, with approximately 90% observed a single time. Sequencing was performed on CD4+ or CD8+ T cells sorted from blood, taken in a trial of the OX40 agonist ivuxolimab. The receptors shown here come from an adult with an advanced solid tumor such as melanoma, head and neck, liver or kidney cancer.

The chain combines TRBV11-2 with TRBJ2-5, with TRBD1 matching over 7 bases. Germline V gene lookup returns CDR1 SGHAT and CDR2 FQNNGV. This CDR3 has 13 residues. The J segment lost 2 bases and the V segment lost 5 bases, leaving 2 bases of the junction unmatched. The CDR3 coding sequence is TGTGCCAGCAGCGGGGACAGACAAGAGACCCAGTACTTC. This codes for CASSGDRQETQYF.

The rearrangement uses TRBV11-3 and TRBJ2-2; perhaps TRBD2 as D (5 bases). Trimming took off 5 bases at V and 4 bases at J, with 11 bases between the two ends. The CDR3 contains 14 residues. Per the germline V gene, CDR1 is SGHNT and CDR2 is YENEEA. CDR3 DNA: TGTGCCAGCAGCCCGGTGAGGGTCACCGGGGAGCTGTTTTTT. Translated, it gives CASSPVRVTGELFF.

This clone was observed a handful of times. The chain has TRBV7-2 and TRBJ2-3; TRBD1 matches at 7 bases. The CDR3 has 15 amino acids. From germline, CDR1 is SGHTA and CDR2 FQGNSA. V dropped 6 bases and J dropped 3; count of bases not matched to a gene: 9. The CDR3 protein is CASSRQGRGTDTQYF. CDR3 sequence (DNA): TGTGCCAGCAGTAGACAGGGCCGAGGTACAGATACGCAGTATTTT.

J is TRBJ2-5 and V is TRBV27, with D possibly TRBD2 on 6 matching bases. Germline V gene sequence: CDR1 MNHEY, CDR2 SMNVEV (reference sequence). Trimming stripped 6 bases from V and 4 bases from J, with 18 bases between. CDR3 length: 15 amino acids. The CDR3 is CASRVGRGMGETQYF. The CDR3 region has the DNA TGTGCCAGCAGAGTGGGACGGGGGATGGGAGAGACCCAGTACTTC.

This clone has just one count. The rearrangement joins TRBV5-1 to TRBJ2-7, with D unclear. Germline V gives CDR1 SGHRS, CDR2 YFSETQ. Trimming shortened V by 3 bases and J by 2 bases, and 12 bases separated the two germline ends. CDR3 size: 14 residues. CDR3 bases: TGCGCCAGCAGCTCATCCATGAAAGCCTACGAGCAGTACTTC. It codes for CASSSSMKAYEQYF.

The gene calls are TRBV4-3 and TRBJ1-3; D remains ambiguous. The length of the CDR3 is 15 residues. Trimming removed 1 base at V and 4 bases at J, with 11 bases between. CDR1 and CDR2 (germline): LGHNA, YSLEER. CDR3 loop: CASSQAPGLGNTIYF. As DNA, the CDR3 is TGCGCCAGCAGCCAAGCCCCAGGCTTGGGAAACACCATATATTTT.

The V call is TRBV6-4, the J call TRBJ1-1, with D hard to call. CDR1 MRHNA and CDR2 SNTAGT come from the germline V gene. The V and J ends lost 4 bases and 2 bases respectively, with 8 bases between them. The CDR3 is 13 residues long. The CDR3 DNA is TGTGCCAGCAGTGCGCAGAGAAACACTGAAGCTTTCTTT. It translates to CASSAQRNTEAFF.

Written as DNA, the CDR3 is TGTGCCAGTAAACCACGGGAACTCCAAGAGACCCAGTACTTC. Translated, it gives CASKPRELQETQYF. The V gene is TRBV27, the J gene TRBJ2-5, with D maybe TRBD2 (5 bases). CDR1 and CDR2 (germline): MNHEY, SMNVEV (reference sequence). The CDR3 is 14 amino acids. The V gene lost 9 bases and the J gene lost 1 base, with 15 bases spanning the gap.

The chain carries TRBV30 and TRBJ1-4; D is undetermined. The CDR3 is 16 amino acids. Deletions cut 0 bases from V and 8 bases from J, with 19 bases between. The germline gives CDR1 GTSNPN, CDR2 SVGIG (reference sequence). CDR3 residues: CAWSVQLTNGPEKLFF. CDR3 nucleotide sequence: TGTGCCTGGAGTGTACAGCTGACGAATGGTCCAGAAAAACTGTTTTTT. The full variable domain, completed using reference TRBV30 and TRBJ1-4, is SQTIHQWPATLVQPVGSPLSLECTVEGTSNPNLYWYRQAAGRGLQLLFYSVGIGQISSEVPQNLSASRPQDRQFILSSKKLLLSDSGFYLCAWSVQLTNGPEKLFFGSGTQLSVL.

The CDR3, as DNA: TGCGCCAGCAGCCAATACGCGGGACAGACGGGGGAGCAGTACTTC. It is translated as CASSQYAGQTGEQYF. V and J are TRBV4-3 and TRBJ2-7, with a weak D call TRBD1 (7 bases). Germline V gene sequence: CDR1 LGHNA, CDR2 YSLEER. V was cut by 2 bases and J by 7 bases, with 18 bases left in between. CDR3 length equals 15 residues.

This rearrangement joins TRBV25-1 to TRBJ1-2; D ambiguous. From germline, CDR1 is MGHDK and CDR2 SYGVNS. This CDR3 contains 15 residues. V was clipped by 3 bases and J by 0 bases, with 11 bases between them. In nucleotides, the CDR3 is TGTGCCAGCAGTGATCCCGGGGTTTCTAACTATGGCTACACCTTC. Amino acid sequence: CASSDPGVSNYGYTF.

The chain combines TRBV7-3 with TRBJ2-3, with 8 bases fitting TRBD1. CDR3 size: 18 residues. With V trimmed by 2 bases and J by 4 bases, 14 bases remained unmatched. The germline CDR1 and CDR2 sequences are SGHTA and FQGTGA. CDR3 sequence (DNA): TGTGCCAGCAGCTTACTCCCACGAGGACAGGGCAAGGCAGATACGCAGTATTTT. Protein: CASSLLPRGQGKADTQYF.

This clone showed up just a few times. The chain combines TRBV11-2 with TRBJ1-1; D not resolved. V lost 1 base, J lost 1 base, and 4 bases lay in between. The germline V gene has CDR1 SGHAT and CDR2 FQNNGV. This CDR3 is 13 amino acids long. CDR3 DNA sequence: TGTGCCAGCAGCTTAGGGAAGAACACTGAAGCTTTCTTT. Translation: CASSLGKNTEAFF.

V usage is TRBV10-3 and J usage is TRBJ1-1; 11 bases align to TRBD1. V was clipped by 5 bases and J by 7 bases; unmatched bases: 12. The CDR3 extends over 16 amino acids. Germline V gives CDR1 ENHRY, CDR2 SYGVKD. The CDR3 here is CAISNQGQGEGGEAFF. The CDR3 DNA sequence: TGTGCCATCAGTAATCAGGGACAGGGGGAAGGCGGTGAAGCTTTCTTT.

The chain joins TRBV9 to TRBJ2-3; D unclear. Trimming took 0 bases from V and 2 from J, leaving 10 bases between them. The germline V gene encodes CDR1 SGDLS and CDR2 YYNGEE. The CDR3 has 15 residues. In DNA, the CDR3 is TGTGCCAGCAGCGTAGCCCCCCAGATCACAGATACGCAGTATTTT. Translated: CASSVAPQITDTQYF.

The gene calls are TRBV20-1 and TRBJ1-1; D remains unclear. CDR3 length: 10 amino acids. Trimming took 5 bases from V and 3 from J, leaving 4 bases between them. Germline assignment: CDR1 DFQATT and CDR2 SNEGSKA (reference sequence). The CDR3 DNA follows: TGCAGTGCTCTTGACACTGAAGCTTTCTTT. Its protein is CSALDTEAFF.

This chain joins TRBV9 and TRBJ2-3; no reliable D call. The V gene's germline CDR1 is SGDLS and CDR2 YYNGEE. CDR3 length: 14 residues. V shed 0 bases and J shed 6 bases, with 11 bases lying between them. DNA of the CDR3: TGTGCCAGCAGCGTAGGCCCCATCGAGGATACGCAGTATTTT. It translates to CASSVGPIEDTQYF.

The sample holds a few counts of this clone. V usage is TRBV7-8 and J usage is TRBJ2-7; D gene ambiguous. The germline V gene has CDR1 SGHVS and CDR2 FQNEAQ. The CDR3 covers 14 residues. The V gene lost 5 bases and the J gene lost 3 bases, with 14 bases spanning the gap. DNA of the CDR3: TGTGCCAGCAGCCTTCAAGCCGTTCTCTACGAGCAGTACTTC. This codes for CASSLQAVLYEQYF.

This clone was recorded only once. This chain connects TRBV29-1 to TRBJ2-7; possible D gene TRBD2, 6 bases. The V gene's germline CDR1 is SQVTM and CDR2 ANQGSEA. The CDR3 runs to 13 residues. Trimming pared 6 bases from V and 2 bases from J, leaving 14 bases between. The DNA for the CDR3 is TGCAGCGTGGGGGGACGGGTGGCCTACGAGCAGTACTTC. This encodes CSVGGRVAYEQYF.

This chain links TRBV7-9 with TRBJ2-5; D is perhaps TRBD2 (6 bases). Germline CDR1 is SEHNR and CDR2 is FQNEAQ (reference sequence). Trimming shortened V by 2 bases and J by 1 base, and 14 bases separated the two germline ends. This CDR3 region has 16 residues. The CDR3 sequence is CASSLRRDLLQETQYF. The CDR3 DNA reads as TGTGCCAGCAGCTTACGCCGGGACTTGCTCCAAGAGACCCAGTACTTC.

The rearrangement uses TRBV6-1 and TRBJ1-4; TRBD1 aligns across 8 bases. V was pared by 3 bases and J by 8 bases, with 8 bases of the junction left unmatched. CDR3 length: 15 residues. Per the germline V gene, CDR1 is MNHNS and CDR2 is SASEGT. Here the CDR3 reads CASSDRWQGAEKLFF. The CDR3 nucleotides read TGTGCCAGCAGTGATAGGTGGCAGGGGGCCGAAAAACTGTTTTTT.

This clone showed up just a few times. V usage is TRBV7-9 and J usage is TRBJ1-1; TRBD1 matches at 9 bases. Germline CDR1 and CDR2: SEHNR and FQNEAQ (reference sequence). J was trimmed by 3 bases and V by 6 bases; bases with no gene match: 2. The CDR3 loop spans 13 amino acids. CDR3 bases: TGTGCCAGCAGGGACAGGGGAGACACTGAAGCTTTCTTT. This translates into CASRDRGDTEAFF.

The rearrangement uses TRBV18 and TRBJ1-1; D gene uncertain. Germline CDR1 reads KGHSH; CDR2 reads LQKENI. The CDR3 has 14 amino acids. The V end lost 5 bases, the J end lost 4 bases, and 14 bases lay between the germline ends. The CDR3 nucleotides read TGTGCCAGCTCAGAGGAGGCTGGGCTCACTGAAGCTTTCTTT. Translated: CASSEEAGLTEAFF.

This rearrangement joins TRBV5-4 to TRBJ1-2, with TRBD1 matching over 7 bases. Germline V gene sequence: CDR1 SGHNT, CDR2 YYREEE (reference sequence). This CDR3 has 14 amino acids. V lost 2 bases to trimming and J lost 1 base; unmatched junction nucleotides: 2. CDR3 in amino acids: CASSLAGGNYGYTF. CDR3 nucleotides: TGTGCCAGCAGCTTAGCAGGGGGTAACTATGGCTACACCTTC.

This sequence joins TRBV7-2 and TRBJ1-1, with 9 bases that match TRBD1. The CDR3 covers 15 residues. V shed 0 bases, J shed 2 bases, and the junction held 1 base outside the gene matches. The germline V gene encodes CDR1 SGHTA and CDR2 FQGNSA. The CDR3 coding sequence is TGTGCCAGCAGCTTAGCGGGACAGGGTAACACTGAAGCTTTCTTT. It yields the protein CASSLAGQGNTEAFF.

The chain uses TRBV18 and TRBJ2-1, with a weak D call TRBD1 (6 bases). Trimming shortened V by 4 bases and J by 8 bases, and 9 bases separated the two germline ends. This CDR3 comprises 12 residues. The germline CDR1 and CDR2 sequences are KGHSH and LQKENI. The CDR3, as DNA: TGTGCCAGCTCACGGACAGTCGATGAGCAGTTCTTC. Translation gives CASSRTVDEQFF.

The rearrangement uses TRBV28 and TRBJ1-1; D uncertain. The CDR3 totals 11 residues. CDR1 is MDHEN, CDR2 SYDVKM, per germline. Trimming took 7 bases from V and 10 from J, leaving 13 bases between them. The CDR3 DNA sequence: TGTGCCAGCACCCCTGGACGGGGAGCTTTCTTT. The encoded protein is CASTPGRGAFF. The entire variable domain, with the rest obtained from reference TRBV28 and TRBJ1-1, is as follows: DVKVTQSSRYLVKRTGEKVFLECVQDMDHENMFWYRQDPGLGLRLIYFSYDVKMKEKGDIPEGYSVSREKKERFSLILESASTNQTSMYLCASTPGRGAFFGQGTRLTVV.

The chain employs TRBV6-6 and TRBJ2-7, with TRBD1 matching 10 bases. Trimming cost V 2 bases and J 1 base; bases outside gene matches: 2. CDR1 is MNHNY and CDR2 is SVGAGI in the germline V gene (reference sequence). This CDR3 has 15 amino acids. The CDR3: CASSYRDRGSYEQYF. Written as DNA, the CDR3 is TGTGCCAGCAGTTACCGGGACAGGGGTTCCTACGAGCAGTACTTC.

The rearrangement uses TRBV7-2 and TRBJ1-3; no clear D. V was trimmed by 5 bases and J by 4 bases, leaving 15 bases between them. Germline CDR1 and CDR2: SGHTA and FQGNSA. This CDR3 spans 15 amino acids. Here the CDR3 DNA reads TGTGCCAGCAGCCCTCAGCTTCTAAGGGGAAACACCATATATTTT. Translated, it gives CASSPQLLRGNTIYF.

The J gene is TRBJ2-5, the V gene TRBV19; 7 bases agree with TRBD1. The CDR3 runs to 14 residues. The germline CDR1 and CDR2 sequences are LNHDA and SQIVND (reference sequence). Germline trimming cut 5 bases from V and 5 bases from J; bases unmatched to any gene: 8. DNA of the CDR3: TGTGCCAGTAGTCAACAGGGGACCGAGGAGACCCAGTACTTC. Translation: CASSQQGTEETQYF.

V and J are TRBV6-5 and TRBJ2-7; D not certain. Germline CDR1 MNHEY, CDR2 SVGAGI. The V end was cut by 6 bases, the J end by 9 bases, with 12 bases between. The CDR3 is 11 amino acids. CDR3 sequence: CASSFEQTQYF. DNA of the CDR3: TGTGCCAGCAGCTTCGAACAGACGCAGTACTTC.

There are a few counts of this clone. This chain links TRBV6-4 with TRBJ1-4; D perhaps matches TRBD1 (5 bases). Trimming pared 7 bases from V and 7 bases from J, leaving 19 bases between. The CDR3 length is 15 residues. Germline V gene sequence: CDR1 MRHNA, CDR2 SNTAGT. CDR3 nucleotide sequence: TGTGCCAGCAACGACAATTGGGGGATCCTTGAAAAACTGTTTTTT. This encodes CASNDNWGILEKLFF.